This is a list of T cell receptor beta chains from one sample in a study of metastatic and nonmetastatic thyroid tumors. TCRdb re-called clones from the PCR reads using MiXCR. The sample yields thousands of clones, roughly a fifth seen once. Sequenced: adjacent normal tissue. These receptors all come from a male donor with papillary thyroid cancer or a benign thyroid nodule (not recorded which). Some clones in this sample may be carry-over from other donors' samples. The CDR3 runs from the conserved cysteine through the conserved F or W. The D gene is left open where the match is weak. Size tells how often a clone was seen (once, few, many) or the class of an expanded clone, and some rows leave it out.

cdr3_nt: TGTGCCAGCAGGGACCCCTCCTACGAGCAGTACTTC; cdr3_aa: CASRDPSYEQYF; v_call: TRBV28; d_call: .; clone_size: .; j_call: TRBJ2-7
cdr3_nt: TGTGCCAGCACCCTAGGGGGGGGTGAAAAACTGTTTTTT; cdr3_aa: CASTLGGGEKLFF; v_call: TRBV7-8; d_call: .; clone_size: medium-sized; j_call: TRBJ1-4
cdr3_nt: TGTGCCAGCAGTTACCCAGCCGGGGTGCCCCAGCATTTT; cdr3_aa: CASSYPAGVPQHF; v_call: TRBV6-2/TRBV6-3; d_call: .; clone_size: .; j_call: TRBJ1-5
cdr3_nt: TGTGCCAGCAGCTTAGACCGCGGAGCTCAAGAGACCCAGTACTTC; cdr3_aa: CASSLDRGAQETQYF; v_call: TRBV7-7; d_call: .; clone_size: .; j_call: TRBJ2-5
cdr3_nt: TGTGCCTGGAGTGTACTTTCCGGCGACAGGGGCTCCTACGAGCAGTACTTC; cdr3_aa: CAWSVLSGDRGSYEQYF; v_call: TRBV30; d_call: TRBD1; clone_size: .; j_call: TRBJ2-7
cdr3_nt: TGTGCCACCAGTTTAGGCGGTACGCACAGCGATACGCAGTATTTT; cdr3_aa: CATSLGGTHSDTQYF; v_call: TRBV27; d_call: .; clone_size: few; j_call: TRBJ2-3
cdr3_nt: TGTGCCAGCAGCTCGGGGGGCTACAATGAGCAGTTCTTC; cdr3_aa: CASSSGGYNEQFF; v_call: TRBV7-9; d_call: TRBD2; clone_size: few; j_call: TRBJ2-1
cdr3_nt: TGTGCCACCCCAGAGTCCCGGACAGGGGGAATGGCTAATGAAAAACTGTTTTTT; cdr3_aa: CATPESRTGGMANEKLFF; v_call: TRBV19; d_call: TRBD1; clone_size: once; j_call: TRBJ1-4
cdr3_nt: TGTGCCAGCAGGGGATTGACTAGCGGGAGAAATAAGCAGTTCTTC; cdr3_aa: CASRGLTSGRNKQFF; v_call: TRBV6-1; d_call: TRBD2; clone_size: few; j_call: TRBJ2-1
cdr3_nt: TGTGCCAGCAGTGGGGGGGAGGTCGCGCCCGGAACGCAGTATTTT; cdr3_aa: CASSGGEVAPGTQYF; v_call: TRBV2; d_call: .; clone_size: .; j_call: TRBJ2-3
cdr3_nt: TGTGCCAGCAACCGCTCTGACAGGAGCTCCTACGAGCAGTACTTC; cdr3_aa: CASNRSDRSSYEQYF; v_call: TRBV28; d_call: .; clone_size: .; j_call: TRBJ2-7
cdr3_nt: TGCGCCAGCTCCTTAAACTGGGGCAATGAGCAGTTCTTC; cdr3_aa: CASSLNWGNEQFF; v_call: TRBV10-1; d_call: .; clone_size: medium-sized; j_call: TRBJ2-1
cdr3_nt: TGTGCCATCAGTGACGGCCGGGGGGCAGATACGCAGTATTTT; cdr3_aa: CAISDGRGADTQYF; v_call: TRBV10-3; d_call: TRBD2; clone_size: medium-sized; j_call: TRBJ2-3
cdr3_nt: TGTGCCAGCAGTCCGACACTTAATCAGCCCCAGCATTTT; cdr3_aa: CASSPTLNQPQHF; v_call: TRBV6-1; d_call: .; clone_size: medium-sized; j_call: TRBJ1-5
cdr3_nt: TGTGCCACCAGTGACTCCGGGACAGGACACAATGAGCAGTTCTTC; cdr3_aa: CATSDSGTGHNEQFF; v_call: TRBV24-1; d_call: TRBD1; clone_size: few; j_call: TRBJ2-1